This TCR beta chain was captured by sequencing in a study of T cell responses to AZD1222 COVID-19 vaccine. Study-wide points: Spike-specific TCR breadth and depth grew following two AZD1222 doses. Spike as a whole was targeted by vaccine-associated CD4 TCRs, dominant at 160-218 and 743-854.

As regards this clone: Its antigen is as yet unknown.

Sequencing used immunoSEQ multiplex PCR; TCRdb keeps in-frame clones, though not all of them. The profile shows about 150,000 clones, about 90% of them singletons. CDR1 PRHDT and CDR2 FYEKMQ come from the germline V gene (reference sequence). The length of the CDR3 is 15 residues. V was clipped by 2 bases and J by 5 bases, with 13 bases between them. The chain is built from TRBV13 and TRBJ2-4; unclear D gene. The receptor's source is an adult who received the AZD1222 COVID-19 vaccine. Sequenced here: peripheral blood, sampled 28 days after the second AZD1222 dose. For the CDR3, the DNA is TGTGCCAGCAGCTTAACCCGGGCAAAAGAAAACATTCAGTACTTC. It translates to CASSLTRAKENIQYF. Full variable domain (outside the CDR3, taken from reference TRBV13 and TRBJ2-4): AAGVIQSPRHLIKEKRETATLKCYPIPRHDTVYWYQQGPGQDPQFLISFYEKMQSDKGSIPDRFSAQQFSDYHSELNMSSLELGDSALYFCASSLTRAKENIQYFGAGTRLSVL.